These 9 T cell receptor beta chains originate from one sample sequenced in a study of technical replicates of blood from a few donors. TCRdb keeps only in-frame clones here, not all; method: immunoSEQ multiplex PCR. The sample includes about 50,000 clones, 90% to 97% of them seen just once. The sample consisted of T cells isolated from PBMCs. These receptors all come from a human donor in good health.

V usage is TRBV11-3 and J usage is TRBJ2-3, with 7 positions matching TRBD2. The germline CDR1 and CDR2 sequences are SGHNT and YENEEA. The CDR3 is 14 residues long. The V gene end was trimmed by 0 bases and the J gene end by 5 bases; junction bases not matched to a gene: 2. The chain's CDR3 is CASSLEGGGDTQYF. CDR3 coding DNA: TGTGCCAGCAGCTTAGAGGGCGGGGGAGATACGCAGTATTTT.

The V and J genes are TRBV11-1 and TRBJ2-2; D unresolved. The V end was cut by 0 bases, the J end by 8 bases, with 7 bases between. The CDR3 loop spans 13 amino acids. Germline CDR1 is SGHAT and CDR2 is FQDESV (reference sequence). CDR3 amino acids: CASSLAARGELFF. In DNA, the CDR3 is TGTGCCAGCAGCTTAGCGGCCAGGGGGGAGCTGTTTTTT.

The CDR3 sequence is CASRDSLYEQYF. The CDR3, as DNA: TGTGCCAGTAGGGACAGCTTATACGAGCAGTACTTC. This rearrangement joins TRBV19 to TRBJ2-7, with a weak D call TRBD1 (6 bases). V was shortened by 6 bases and J by 4 bases, with 10 bases between the two germline ends. The CDR3 has 12 residues. The germline gives CDR1 LNHDA, CDR2 SQIVND (reference sequence).

The chain is built from TRBV12-2 and TRBJ1-2; the D call TRBD1 from the table was never checked on the DNA. TRBV12-2 corresponds to a pseudogene. This CDR3 is 16 amino acids long. CDR3 region: CASRLAVVQGSYGYTF. In DNA form, the CDR3 reads TGTGCAAGTCGCTTAGCGGTCGTTCAGGGGAGCTATGGCTACACCTTC.

V gene TRBV5-1 combines with J gene TRBJ1-1; 7 bases match TRBD1. Germline lookup yields CDR1 SGHRS and CDR2 YFSETQ. The CDR3 spans 16 residues. V was pared by 4 bases and J by 0 bases, with 9 bases of the junction left unmatched. The CDR3 region has the DNA TGCGCCAGCAGCCTTCGACAGGGTTTCATGAACACTGAAGCTTTCTTT. The encoded protein is CASSLRQGFMNTEAFF.

The rearrangement joins TRBV11-3 to TRBJ2-1, with D possibly being TRBD2 (5 bases). The CDR3 runs to 13 residues. The V gene's germline CDR1 is SGHNT and CDR2 YENEEA. V was shortened by 5 bases and J by 4 bases, with 9 bases between the two germline ends. This chain's CDR3 is CASSRGEYNEQFF. The CDR3 bases are TGTGCCAGCAGCCGGGGAGAGTACAATGAGCAGTTCTTC. Based on the CDR3 plus reference TRBV11-3 and TRBJ2-1, the full variable domain is EAGVVQSPRYKIIEKKQPVAFWCNPISGHNTLYWYLQNLGQGPELLIRYENEEAVDDSQLPKDRFSAERLKGVDSTLKIQPAELGDSAVYLCASSRGEYNEQFFGPGTRLTVL.

The genes are TRBV30 and TRBJ1-1, with D possibly TRBD1 on 6 matching bases. This CDR3 region has 15 residues. V lost 7 bases, J lost 2 bases, and 20 bases lay in between. CDR1 and CDR2 (germline): GTSNPN, SVGIG (reference sequence). The CDR3 spells CALTTGTTFNTEAFF. The CDR3 DNA follows: TGTGCCTTGACAACCGGGACAACCTTTAACACTGAAGCTTTCTTT.

The rearrangement uses TRBV7-9 and TRBJ1-5; 9 bases agree with TRBD1. The CDR3 contains 15 residues. The V gene's germline CDR1 is SEHNR and CDR2 FQNEAQ (reference sequence). J lost 7 bases, V lost 5 bases, and 9 bases had no gene match. The CDR3 DNA reads as TGTGCCAGCAGCAGTACATGGGACAGGGTACAGCCCCAGCATTTT. Its protein is CASSSTWDRVQPQHF.

The genes are TRBV5-1 and TRBJ2-3; D gene uncertain. Per the germline V gene, CDR1 is SGHRS and CDR2 is YFSETQ. V lost 9 bases to trimming and J lost 0 bases, with 11 bases between them. CDR3 size: 13 residues. CDR3 DNA: TGCGCCACCACTCTATCAAGCACAGATACGCAGTATTTT. Translated: CATTLSSTDTQYF. Variable domain in full (rest from reference TRBV5-1 and TRBJ2-3): KAGVTQTPRYLIKTRGQQVTLSCSPISGHRSVSWYQQTPGQGLQFLFEYFSETQRNKGNFPGRFSGRQFSNSRSEMNVSTLELGDSALYLCATTLSSTDTQYFGPGTRLTVL.